This TCR beta chain was retrieved from a study of shared clonotypes between healthy human individuals. Source study methods: As immunoSEQ supplied junction-only sequences (without quality scores), filtering differed. Clones were sequenced by immunoSEQ multiplex PCR, and TCRdb holds only the in-frame ones, with some missing. The DNA was the basis for D and trimming; V, J and clone size are from that table. The sample records 450,000 to 500,000 clones, about 85% being singletons. Details on this clone: A much larger clone sits a single nucleotide away, making a read error possible.

Germline CDR1 and CDR2: MDHEN and SYDVKM. The V end was cut by 3 bases, the J end by 5 bases, with 17 bases between. The CDR3 is made up of 15 amino acids. Source material: PBMCs. The receptor's source is a woman between 40 and 55 years old in good health. Some clones in this sample may be carry-over from other donors' samples. This chain links TRBV28 with TRBJ2-7, with D tentatively TRBD1 or TRBD2 (5 bases each). CDR3 bases: TGTGCCAGCAGTTTGGCCGGGATAGGGGCTAACGAGCAGTACTTC. This codes for CASSLAGIGANEQYF.